This TCR beta chain was retrieved from a study of OX40 agonist ivuxolimab in advanced cancers. The data were produced by immunoSEQ multiplex PCR, yet TCRdb's version contains in-frame clones alone and is incomplete. In the table there are fewer than 35,000 clones, roughly 76% of which are singletons. A single count supports this clone. Its antigen is still unknown. Unmatched junction bases numbered 7, after V lost 6 bases and J lost 8 bases. CDR3 length: 12 amino acids. Germline V CDR1 and CDR2: SGHRS, YFSETQ. Study-level results: Partly responding patients at 0.1-3.0 mg/kg showed some of the smallest clonal expansion.

This chain joins TRBV5-1 and TRBJ1-2, with 7 bases aligning to TRBD1. The source of this sequence is an adult with an advanced solid tumor such as melanoma, head and neck, liver or kidney cancer. The material sequenced was CD4+ or CD8+ T cells sorted from blood, taken in a trial of the OX40 agonist ivuxolimab. The CDR3 nucleotides are TGCGCCAGCACTGAGGGGGCAGGAGGCTACACCTTC. It is translated as CASTEGAGGYTF. The full variable domain, with the rest looked up from reference TRBV5-1 and TRBJ1-2, is KAGVTQTPRYLIKTRGQQVTLSCSPISGHRSVSWYQQTPGQGLQFLFEYFSETQRNKGNFPGRFSGRQFSNSRSEMNVSTLELGDSALYLCASTEGAGGYTFGSGTRLTVV.